The following is a T cell receptor (beta chain) sequence with its context. Which antigen it targets is not known. No much larger clone is present one base from it, and per-base qualities are unavailable. The junction carries 14 bases between V and J, which are trimmed by 4 bases and 10 bases respectively. The CDR3 contains 13 residues, cysteine and phenylalanine counted. The only DNA kept is the CDR3, 39 bases in frame from the first base. The germline V gene yields MNHNS for CDR1 and SASEGT for CDR2. This sample stems from a study of shared clonotypes between healthy human individuals (TCRdb year 2020). About the study as a whole: A couple of women and three men aged 18 to 49 years were included in the cohort. For each donor, CD4 naive and CD4 memory were each run on three plates, CD8 naive on two plates, and CD8 memory on one plate. To estimate repertoire size and how much clonotype sharing occurs between individuals, the study deeply sequenced the blood TCR repertoires of five healthy adults. Different laboratories and diverse techniques were used to prepare libraries and sequence TCR repertoires, to increase sequencing depth and limit assay-specific biases. Each donor's leukapheresis produced roughly between roughly 0.94 and 9.5 billion PBMCs.

Healthy HIV-negative adults with no recently reported acute infections or vaccinations were included as donors. Only Caucasian adults living in Nashville, Tennessee, USA were represented among the donors. Magnetic negative selection was used to enrich CD4+ T cells, after which naive cells were positively selected on CD45RA and the negative fraction became the memory subset. Blood was obtained by leukapheresis, after which PBMCs were separated by Ficoll-Histopaque density gradient centrifugation and cryopreserved in liquid nitrogen vapor phase. Analytical flow cytometry was used to check the purity and quantity of each magnetically sorted T cell population. Each sorted fraction had its genomic DNA isolated and then quantified by UV absorbance on a Nanodrop 2000c. Using the deep immunoSEQ assay, TCR CDR3 regions were amplified from genomic DNA by multiplex PCR. Extracted genomic DNA from each cell subset was distributed evenly across all wells of several immunoSEQ 96-well plates, and each plate was treated as a replicate. For sorted subsets, roughly 200 ng genomic DNA, equal to approximately 30,000 T cell genomes, was loaded into each replicate PCR. Purified libraries were measured with a Qubit 3.0 fluorometer, size-checked on a Bioanalyzer 2100, and measured again with the KAPA Library Quantification kit. Every immunoSEQ 96-well plate was sequenced on a separate single-read 150-cycle Illumina NextSeq 550 flow cell. Concerning the study's data processing: Because only junctional sequences without quality scores were contained in the immunoSEQ output, filtering matching that applied to full-length reads could not be performed. Sequences were annotated with PyIR, a Python wrapper for IgBLAST v1.9, and V/J genes and CDR3 were assigned using IMGT germline references. Reads were removed for weak V/J assignments (E-value above 1e-6), missing CDR3, stop codons, out-of-frame junctions, or ambiguous translated residues. A V3J clonotype was defined by an identical inferred V gene, J gene, and CDR3 amino acid sequence. Percentage overlap between repertoires was calculated by dividing the number of shared unique clonotypes by the size of the smaller repertoire. RTK rarefaction, the Chao1 estimator, and Recon v2.1 estimates of unobserved clonotypes were used to assess repertoire richness. OLGA was used to compute generation probabilities for all TCRbeta clonotypes that the gDNA method yielded from four donors. Imported from immuneACCESS, the table was reduced by TCRdb to in-frame sequences with V and J called. These copies leave out some clones; in studies compared against another copy, an unresolved V gene accounts for under half, and the cause of the remainder is not known. The V and J calls and clone size were taken over from that table, and D and trimming were inferred from the DNA. This sample lists 300,000 to 400,000 clones; roughly 80% were detected once. 10% of the sample is in the top ten clones.

What the authors observed across the whole study: Based on pairwise subsampling, the degree of clonotype sharing among donors was expected to be affected by sequencing depth. Rarefaction of sorted-subset datasets indicated incomplete sequencing despite the large sequencing depth. Sampling was restricted to blood, and TCR repertoires in tissues likely differ from the TCR repertoires found in blood. Clonotypes shared by all four sorted-subset donors showed higher generation probabilities than non-shared clonotypes. Estimated clonotype richness was generally larger for naive than for memory subsets. Because the study included only a small number of donors, the genetic and exposure-history diversity represented was limited. Around 5% of naive CD4, 3.5% of naive CD8, about 2.4% of memory CD4, and around 0.42% of memory CD8 clonotypes were shared across a few donors.

The chain couples TRBV6-1 to TRBJ1-5, and possibly TRBD1, on 6 matching bases. The clonotype was recovered from a man aged 25 to 40 in good health. Specimen: memory CD4+ T cells sorted from blood. Reading the label with the study, this specimen's cell subset or site is: CD45RA-negative fraction. The CDR3 reads CASSGDNRFPQHF. The nucleotide sequence is TGTGCCAGCAGTGGGGACAACAGGTTCCCCCAGCATTTT.